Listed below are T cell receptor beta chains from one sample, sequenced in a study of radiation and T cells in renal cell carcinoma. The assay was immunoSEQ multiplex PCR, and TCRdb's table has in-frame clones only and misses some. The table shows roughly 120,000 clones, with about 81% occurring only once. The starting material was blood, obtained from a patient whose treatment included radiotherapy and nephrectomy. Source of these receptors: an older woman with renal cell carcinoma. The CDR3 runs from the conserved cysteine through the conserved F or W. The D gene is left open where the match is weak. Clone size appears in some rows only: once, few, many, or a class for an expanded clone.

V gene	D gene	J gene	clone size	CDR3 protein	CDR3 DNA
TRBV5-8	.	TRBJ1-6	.	CASSLRGGGGGNSPLHF	TGTGCCAGCAGCTTGCGGGGCGGAGGGGGAGGGAATTCACCCCTCCACTTT
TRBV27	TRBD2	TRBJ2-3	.	CASSPWVAGVVDTQYF	TGTGCCAGCAGTCCCTGGGTAGCGGGAGTGGTAGATACGCAGTATTTT
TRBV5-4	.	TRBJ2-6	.	CASSLDRRDGANVLTF	TGTGCCAGCAGCTTGGACAGGCGCGACGGGGCCAACGTCCTGACTTTC
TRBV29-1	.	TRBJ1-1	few	CSVAQKGHTNTEAFF	TGCAGCGTCGCCCAAAAGGGACATACGAACACTGAAGCTTTCTTT
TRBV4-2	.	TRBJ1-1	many	CASSQPRSGGRGDTEAFF	TGTGCCAGCAGCCAACCGAGATCCGGGGGAAGAGGGGACACTGAAGCTTTCTTT
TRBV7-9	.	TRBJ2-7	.	CASSLSSGSEQYF	TGTGCCAGCAGCTTATCGTCAGGGAGCGAGCAGTACTTC
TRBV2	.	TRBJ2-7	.	CASNPRTGEQYF	TGTGCCAGCAACCCTCGAACGGGGGAGCAGTACTTC
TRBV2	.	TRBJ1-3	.	CASSMDISGNTIYF	TGTGCCAGCAGTATGGACATATCCGGAAACACCATATATTTT
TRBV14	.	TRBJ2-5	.	CASSQVSETQYF	TGTGCCAGCAGCCAAGTCTCTGAGACCCAGTACTTC
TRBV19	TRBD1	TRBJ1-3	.	CASAPITAQGAYTIYF	TGTGCCAGTGCCCCGATAACCGCTCAGGGGGCCTACACCATATATTTT
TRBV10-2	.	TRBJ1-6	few	CASSDQGKASPLHF	TGCGCCAGCAGTGATCAGGGAAAGGCTTCACCCCTCCACTTT
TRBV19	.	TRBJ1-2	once	CASSIRGPSNYGYTF	TGTGCCAGTAGTATTCGGGGACCATCCAACTATGGCTACACCTTC
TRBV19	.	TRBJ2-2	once	CASSGQGITGELFF	TGTGCCAGTAGTGGGCAGGGTATCACCGGGGAGCTGTTTTTT
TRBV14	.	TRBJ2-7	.	CASSQPGDYPSYEQYF	TGTGCCAGCAGCCAACCAGGGGACTACCCTAGCTACGAGCAGTACTTC
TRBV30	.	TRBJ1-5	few	CAWSAQGWQPQHF	TGTGCCTGGAGCGCTCAGGGTTGGCAGCCCCAGCATTTT
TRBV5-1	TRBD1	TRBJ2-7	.	CASSHGTGLSEQYF	TGCGCCAGCAGCCACGGGACAGGGCTCAGCGAGCAGTACTTC
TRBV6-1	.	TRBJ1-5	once	CASTEGQSNQPQHF	TGTGCCAGCACTGAAGGACAGAGCAATCAGCCCCAGCATTTT
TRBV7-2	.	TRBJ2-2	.	CASSLSPPGELFF	TGTGCCAGCAGCTTAAGCCCCCCCGGGGAGCTGTTTTTT
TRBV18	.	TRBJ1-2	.	CASSPGLQARDGYTF	TGTGCCAGCTCACCAGGCTTACAGGCACGGGATGGCTACACCTTC
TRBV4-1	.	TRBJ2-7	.	CASSYRDSILYEQYF	TGCGCCAGCAGTTACCGGGACTCAATTTTGTACGAGCAGTACTTC
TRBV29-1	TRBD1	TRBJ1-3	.	CSVVTGQGTGF	TGCAGCGTTGTAACTGGACAGGGGACGGGGTTT
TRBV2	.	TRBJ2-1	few	CASISGGTYNEQFF	TGTGCCAGCATTTCCGGGGGTACCTACAATGAGCAGTTCTTC
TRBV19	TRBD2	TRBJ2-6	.	CASSHLAGPDSGANVLTF	TGTGCCAGTAGTCATTTAGCGGGACCCGACTCTGGGGCCAACGTCCTGACTTTC
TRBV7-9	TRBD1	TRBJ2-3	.	CASSLRQGAFLGTDTQYF	TGTGCCAGCAGCTTAAGACAGGGGGCCTTCTTAGGCACAGATACGCAGTATTTT
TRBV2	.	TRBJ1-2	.	CASSAPAVYGYTF	TGTGCCAGCAGCGCTCCCGCCGTATATGGCTACACCTTC
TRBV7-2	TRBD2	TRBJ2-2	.	CASSLTSGGTGELFF	TGTGCCAGCAGCTTGACTAGCGGGGGGACCGGGGAGCTGTTTTTT
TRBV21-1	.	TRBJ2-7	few	CASRSGFYEQYF	TGTGCCAGCAGGTCAGGGTTCTACGAGCAGTACTTC
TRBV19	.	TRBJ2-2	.	CASSPLTFTGEPFF	TGTGCCAGTAGTCCTCTCACTTTTACCGGGGAGCCGTTTTTT
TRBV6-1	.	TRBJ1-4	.	CASSEGANEKLFF	TGTGCCAGCAGTGAAGGGGCTAATGAAAAACTGTTTTTT
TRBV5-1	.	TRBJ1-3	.	CASSLGQLSGNTIYF	TGCGCCAGCAGCTTGGGACAGCTCTCTGGAAACACCATATATTTT
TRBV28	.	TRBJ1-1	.	CASSTFMGNTEAFF	TGTGCCAGCAGTACCTTCATGGGGAACACTGAAGCTTTCTTT
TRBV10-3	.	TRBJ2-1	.	CAISGGTRRDEQFF	TGTGCCATCAGTGGGGGGACGAGAAGAGATGAGCAGTTCTTC
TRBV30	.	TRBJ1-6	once	CAWGGSYNSPLHF	TGTGCCTGGGGAGGCTCCTATAATTCACCCCTCCACTTT
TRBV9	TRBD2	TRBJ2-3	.	CASSVVGGSGADTQYF	TGTGCCAGCAGCGTAGTGGGAGGTAGCGGGGCCGATACGCAGTATTTT
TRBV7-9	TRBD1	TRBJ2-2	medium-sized	CASSPGQGVAGELFF	TGTGCCAGCAGCCCGGGTCAGGGGGTTGCCGGGGAGCTGTTTTTT
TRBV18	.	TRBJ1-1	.	CASSQGSEAFF	TGTGCCAGCTCTCAGGGCTCTGAAGCTTTCTTT
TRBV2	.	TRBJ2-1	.	CASSERTYNEQFF	TGTGCCAGCAGTGAACGCACCTACAATGAGCAGTTCTTC
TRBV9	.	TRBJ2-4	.	CASSPLASVRGAKNIQYF	TGTGCCAGCAGTCCGCTCGCATCTGTGCGCGGGGCCAAAAACATTCAGTACTTC
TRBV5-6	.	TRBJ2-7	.	CASSSDYEQYF	TGTGCCAGCAGCTCGGACTACGAGCAGTACTTC
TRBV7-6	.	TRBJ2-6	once	CASSQMPGPNPSGANVLTF	TGTGCCAGCAGCCAGATGCCGGGACCGAACCCCTCTGGGGCCAACGTCCTGACTTTC
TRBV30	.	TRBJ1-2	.	CAWSVGRSNYGYTF	TGTGCCTGGAGTGTAGGCAGGAGTAACTATGGCTACACCTTC